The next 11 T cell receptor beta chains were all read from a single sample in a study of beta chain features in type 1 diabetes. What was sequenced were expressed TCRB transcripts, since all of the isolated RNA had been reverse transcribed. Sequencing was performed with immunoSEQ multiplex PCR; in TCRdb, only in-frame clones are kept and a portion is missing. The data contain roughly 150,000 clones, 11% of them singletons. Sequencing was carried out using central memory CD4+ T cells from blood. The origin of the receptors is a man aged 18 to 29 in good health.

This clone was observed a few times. The CDR3 sequence: CASSLARGIGPVGEKLFF. The CDR3 DNA reads TGTGCCAGCAGCTTAGCGAGGGGCATCGGGCCCGTGGGGGAAAAACTGTTTTTT. The rearrangement joins TRBV7-2 to TRBJ1-4, with D maybe TRBD1 (5 bases). The CDR3 sequence is 18 residues long. Per germline, CDR1 SGHTA and CDR2 FQGNSA. Deletions cut 0 bases from V and 8 bases from J, with 22 bases between.

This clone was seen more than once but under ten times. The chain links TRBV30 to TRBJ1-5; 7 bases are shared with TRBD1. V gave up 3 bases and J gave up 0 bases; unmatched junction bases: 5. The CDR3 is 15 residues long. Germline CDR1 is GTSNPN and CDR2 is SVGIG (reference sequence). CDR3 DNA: TGTGCCTGGAGGCAACAGGGGTATAGCAATCAGCCCCAGCATTTT. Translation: CAWRQQGYSNQPQHF.

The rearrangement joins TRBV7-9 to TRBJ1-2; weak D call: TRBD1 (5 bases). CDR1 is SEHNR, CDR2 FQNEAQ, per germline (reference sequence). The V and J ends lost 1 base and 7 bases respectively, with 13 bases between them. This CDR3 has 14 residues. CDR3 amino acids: CASSLDGREAGYTF. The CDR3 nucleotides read TGTGCCAGCAGCTTAGATGGCAGGGAAGCTGGCTACACCTTC.

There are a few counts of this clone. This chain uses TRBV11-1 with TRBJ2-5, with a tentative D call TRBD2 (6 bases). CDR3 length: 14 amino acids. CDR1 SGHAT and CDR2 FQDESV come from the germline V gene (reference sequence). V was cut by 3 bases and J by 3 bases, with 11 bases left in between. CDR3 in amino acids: CASSLIGGKETQYF. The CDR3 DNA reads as TGTGCCAGCAGCTTGATAGGAGGGAAAGAGACCCAGTACTTC.

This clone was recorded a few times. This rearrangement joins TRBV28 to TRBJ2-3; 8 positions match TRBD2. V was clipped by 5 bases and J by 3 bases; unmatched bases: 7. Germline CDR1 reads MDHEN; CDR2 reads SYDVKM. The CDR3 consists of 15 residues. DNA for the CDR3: TGTGCCAGCAGTCCCTCCGGGAGGGGTACAGATACGCAGTATTTT. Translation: CASSPSGRGTDTQYF.

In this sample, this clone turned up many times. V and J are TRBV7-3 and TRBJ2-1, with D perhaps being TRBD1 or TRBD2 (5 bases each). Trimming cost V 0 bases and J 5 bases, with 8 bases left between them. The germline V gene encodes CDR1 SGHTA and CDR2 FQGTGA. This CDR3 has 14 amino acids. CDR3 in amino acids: CASSLTGPNNEQFF. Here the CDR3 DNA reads TGTGCCAGCAGCTTAACGGGACCGAACAATGAGCAGTTCTTC. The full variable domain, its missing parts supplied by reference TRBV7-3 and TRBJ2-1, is GAGVSQTPSNKVTEKGKYVELRCDPISGHTALYWYRQSLGQGPEFLIYFQGTGAADDSGLPNDRFFAVRPEGSVSTLKIQRTERGDSAVYLCASSLTGPNNEQFFGPGTRLTVL.

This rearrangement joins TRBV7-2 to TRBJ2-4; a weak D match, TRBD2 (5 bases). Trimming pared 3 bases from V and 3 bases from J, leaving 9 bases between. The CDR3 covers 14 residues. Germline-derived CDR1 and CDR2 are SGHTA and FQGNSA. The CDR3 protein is CASSFGSGKNIQYF. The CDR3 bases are TGTGCCAGCAGCTTCGGAAGCGGCAAAAACATTCAGTACTTC. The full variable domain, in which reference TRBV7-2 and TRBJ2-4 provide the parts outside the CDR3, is GAGVSQSPSNKVTEKGKDVELRCDPISGHTALYWYRQSLGQGLEFLIYFQGNSAPDKSGLPSDRFSAERTGGSVSTLTIQRTQQEDSAVYLCASSFGSGKNIQYFGAGTRLSVL.

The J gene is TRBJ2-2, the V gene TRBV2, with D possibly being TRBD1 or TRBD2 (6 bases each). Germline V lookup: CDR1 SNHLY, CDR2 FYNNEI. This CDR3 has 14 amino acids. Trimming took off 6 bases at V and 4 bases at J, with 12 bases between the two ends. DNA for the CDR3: TGTGCCAGCAGCGGGGGACAAGTCACCGGGGAGCTGTTTTTT. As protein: CASSGGQVTGELFF.

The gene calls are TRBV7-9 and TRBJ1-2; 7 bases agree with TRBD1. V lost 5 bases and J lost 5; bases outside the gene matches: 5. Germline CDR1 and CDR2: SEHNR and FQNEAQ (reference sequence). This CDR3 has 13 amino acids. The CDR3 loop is CASSATGNYGYTF. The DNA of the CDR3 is TGTGCCAGCAGCGCGACAGGGAATTATGGCTACACCTTC. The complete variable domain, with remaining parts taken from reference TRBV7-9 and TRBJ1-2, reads DTGVSQNPRHKITKRGQNVTFRCDPISEHNRLYWYRQTLGQGPEFLTYFQNEAQLEKSRLLSDRFSAERPKGSFSTLEIQRTEQGDSAMYLCASSATGNYGYTFGSGTRLTVV.

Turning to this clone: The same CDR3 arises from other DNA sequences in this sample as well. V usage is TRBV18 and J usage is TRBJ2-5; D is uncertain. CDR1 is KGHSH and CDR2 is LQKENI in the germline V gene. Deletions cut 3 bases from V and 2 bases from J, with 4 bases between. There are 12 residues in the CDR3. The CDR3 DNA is TGTGCCAGCTCACCGGGGCAAGAGACCCAGTACTTC. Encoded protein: CASSPGQETQYF.

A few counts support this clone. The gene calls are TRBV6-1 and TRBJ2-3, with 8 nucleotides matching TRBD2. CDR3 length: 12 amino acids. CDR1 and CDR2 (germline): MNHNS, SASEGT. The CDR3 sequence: CVLAGPTDTQYF. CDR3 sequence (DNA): TGTGTCCTAGCGGGTCCCACAGATACGCAGTATTTT.